The 21 T cell receptor beta chains below were found in one sample sequenced in a study of CXCR3-negative and CXCR3-positive naive CD8 T cells. Study-level results: CXCR3-positive naive cells carried more hydrophobic TRB CDR3s than CXCR3-negative naive cells did.

It was by 5' RACE with UMI labels that the TRB cDNA libraries were prepared. TCRdb re-analyzed the 5' RACE reads; it lists each CDR3 protein once, without DNA. The sample totals 130,000 or so distinct CDR3 sequences; its top ten clones hold around 0.41%. These TCRs' antigens remain unknown. Sequencing input: naive CXCR3+ CD8+ T cells from blood. Subset specified: CD45RO-CCR7+CD27+CD95- naive CD8+ T cells expressing CXCR3 (TNR3+). Source of these receptors: a human donor in good health. Some clones in this sample may be carry-over from other donors' samples.

CDR3: CASSDGRNKRGGLSPLHF. V gene TRBV11-2 combines with J gene TRBJ1-6. Germline loops: CDR1 SGHAT, CDR2 FQNNGV. The CDR3 is made up of 18 amino acids. Supplemented by reference TRBV11-2 and TRBJ1-6, the full variable domain reads EAGVAQSPRYKIIEKRQSVAFWCNPISGHATLYWYQQILGQGPKLLIQFQNNGVVDDSQLPKDRFSAERLKGVDSTLKIQPAKLEDSAVYLCASSDGRNKRGGLSPLHFGNGTRLTVT.

This chain joins TRBV4-2 and TRBJ2-5; TCRdb returns TRBD2, unconfirmable since there is no DNA. This CDR3 spans 16 amino acids. Germline loops: CDR1 LGHNA, CDR2 YNFKEQ. This CDR3 is CASSQATTRDSGTQYF.

The rearrangement uses TRBV18 and TRBJ2-1; TCRdb's assignment of TRBD2 cannot be checked, as there is no DNA. CDR1 KGHSH and CDR2 LQKENI come from the germline V gene. CDR3 length: 16 residues. The CDR3 spells CASSPPASGGYNEQFF.

This chain links TRBV5-1 with TRBJ2-1; TCRdb's assignment of TRBD1 cannot be checked, as there is no DNA. Germline V gives CDR1 SGHRS, CDR2 YFSETQ. The CDR3 is 16 amino acids. The chain's CDR3 is CASSLGQGAMGNEQFF.

The chain couples TRBV20-1 to TRBJ1-5; the D call of TRBD1 rests on TCRdb alone, since no DNA is present to check it. The CDR3 loop spans 15 amino acids. Germline V gene sequence: CDR1 DFQATT, CDR2 SNEGSKA (reference sequence). CDR3 residues: CSARDYRRGDQPQHF.

J is TRBJ1-2 and V is TRBV6-5; the TCRdb D gene call, TRBD1, has no DNA to confirm it. CDR3 length: 14 amino acids. CDR1 and CDR2 from the germline V gene are MNHEY and SVGAGI. This CDR3 reads CASSYSKRGVGYTF.

This rearrangement joins TRBV4-1 to TRBJ2-3. Germline V gives CDR1 MGHRA, CDR2 YSYEKL. This CDR3 comprises 11 residues. The chain's CDR3 is CASGDTDTRYF.

V usage is TRBV3-1 and J usage is TRBJ2-7; TCRdb lists TRBD1, though no DNA is available to test this call. Looked up from germline, CDR1 is LGHDT and CDR2 is YNNKEL (reference sequence). The CDR3 sequence is 17 residues long. The CDR3 sequence is CASSPSGVSGSSYEQYF.

The CDR3 region is CSASKGSYEQYF. V is TRBV20-1 and J is TRBJ2-7. This CDR3 is built from 12 residues. Germline V lookup: CDR1 DFQATT, CDR2 SNEGSKA (reference sequence).

The V gene is TRBV19, the J gene TRBJ1-5. CDR3 length: 12 amino acids. The germline CDR1 and CDR2 sequences are LNHDA and SQIVND (reference sequence). CDR3 loop: CASTRWGQPQHF.

The rearrangement joins TRBV28 to TRBJ2-7; TCRdb reports TRBD1, a call that lacks DNA to check it against. Germline V gives CDR1 MDHEN, CDR2 SYDVKM. The CDR3 length is 14 residues. The chain's CDR3 is CASSPQDPPYEQYF.

CDR3 amino acids: CSLDRGFDNEQFF. J is TRBJ2-1 and V is TRBV29-1; TCRdb's assignment of TRBD1 cannot be checked, as there is no DNA. The germline CDR1 and CDR2 sequences are SQVTM and ANQGSEA. The CDR3 contains 13 residues.

This chain connects TRBV9 to TRBJ2-7; without DNA, the TCRdb call of TRBD1 cannot be checked. The CDR3 contains 14 residues. Germline V gives CDR1 SGDLS, CDR2 YYNGEE. The CDR3 sequence: CASSFRDRADEQYF.

The chain has TRBV12-3 or TRBV12-4 and TRBJ2-7; no DNA is available, so the TRBD2 call from TCRdb remains unchecked. The CDR3 has 13 amino acids. CDR3: CASKQGPSYEQYF.

The chain recombines TRBV18 with TRBJ1-2; there is no DNA to check the TCRdb D call of TRBD1. This CDR3 spans 13 amino acids. CDR1 and CDR2 from the germline V gene are KGHSH and LQKENI. The CDR3 here is CASSQGEVHGYTF.

J is TRBJ2-1 and V is TRBV12-3 or TRBV12-4; TCRdb reports TRBD2, a call that lacks DNA to check it against. The CDR3 totals 13 residues. CDR3 loop: CASSAGLVTQQFF.

This rearrangement joins TRBV7-6 to TRBJ2-1. Germline loops: CDR1 SGHVS, CDR2 FNYEAQ. This CDR3 contains 15 residues. The CDR3 region is CASSLNKGPYNEQFF. Full variable domain (rest looked up from reference TRBV7-6 and TRBJ2-1): GAGVSQSPRYKVTKRGQDVALRCDPISGHVSLYWYRQALGQGPEFLTYFNYEAQQDKSGLPNDRFSAERPEGSISTLTIQRTEQRDSAMYRCASSLNKGPYNEQFFGPGTRLTVL.

The rearrangement uses TRBV5-1 and TRBJ1-1. Per the germline V gene, CDR1 is SGHRS and CDR2 is YFSETQ. The CDR3 runs 13 residues. The CDR3 reads CASSFKMNTEAFF.

The chain is built from TRBV7-9 and TRBJ1-2. This CDR3 is built from 13 residues. From germline, CDR1 is SEHNR and CDR2 FQNEAQ (reference sequence). The CDR3 sequence: CASSLAGNYGYTF.

This chain connects TRBV29-1 to TRBJ2-1; TCRdb designates TRBD2, a call that cannot be tested without DNA. Germline V gene data show CDR1 as SQVTM and CDR2 as ANQGSEA. The CDR3 is made up of 17 amino acids. The CDR3 sequence: CSAAGGALRGSYNEQFF.

This chain connects TRBV12-3 or TRBV12-4 to TRBJ2-1; lacking DNA, the TRBD1 call made by TCRdb goes unchecked. The CDR3 consists of 12 residues. CDR3 sequence reads: CASSPQGGEQFF.